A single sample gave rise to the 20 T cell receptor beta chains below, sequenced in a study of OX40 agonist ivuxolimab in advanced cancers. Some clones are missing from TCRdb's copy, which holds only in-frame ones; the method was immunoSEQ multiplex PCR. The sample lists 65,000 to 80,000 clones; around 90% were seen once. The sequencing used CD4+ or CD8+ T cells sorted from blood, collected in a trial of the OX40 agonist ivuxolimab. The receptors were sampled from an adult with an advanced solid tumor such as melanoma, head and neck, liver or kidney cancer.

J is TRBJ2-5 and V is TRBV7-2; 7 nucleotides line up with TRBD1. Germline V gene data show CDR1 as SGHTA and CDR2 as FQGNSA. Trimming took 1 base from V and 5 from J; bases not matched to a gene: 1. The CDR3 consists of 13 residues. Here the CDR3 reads CASSLGTGETQYF. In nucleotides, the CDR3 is TGTGCCAGCAGCTTAGGGACAGGCGAGACCCAGTACTTC.

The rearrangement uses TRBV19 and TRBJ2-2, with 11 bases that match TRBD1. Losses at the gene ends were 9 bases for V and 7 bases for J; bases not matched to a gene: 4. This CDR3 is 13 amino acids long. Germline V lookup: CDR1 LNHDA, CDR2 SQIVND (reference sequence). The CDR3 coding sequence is TGTGCCAGCGGGACAGGGGGTATCGGGGAGCTGTTTTTT. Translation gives CASGTGGIGELFF.

Here the CDR3 DNA reads TGTGCCAGCAGCTCCTCTAGCTCCTACGAGCAGTACTTC. Residues: CASSSSSSYEQYF. The V and J genes are TRBV7-9 and TRBJ2-7; D is ambiguous. Trimming cost V 4 bases and J 0 bases, with 7 bases left between them. Per the germline V gene, CDR1 is SEHNR and CDR2 is FQNEAQ (reference sequence). The CDR3 is made up of 13 amino acids.

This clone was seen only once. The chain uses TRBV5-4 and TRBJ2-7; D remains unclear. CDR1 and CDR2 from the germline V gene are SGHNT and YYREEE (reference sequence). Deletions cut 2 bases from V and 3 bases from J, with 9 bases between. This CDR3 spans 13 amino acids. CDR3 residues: CASSFRSGYEQYF. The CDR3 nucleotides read TGTGCCAGCAGCTTTAGGTCGGGCTACGAGCAGTACTTC. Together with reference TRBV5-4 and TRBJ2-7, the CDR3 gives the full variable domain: ETGVTQSPTHLIKTRGQQVTLRCSSQSGHNTVSWYQQALGQGPQFIFQYYREEENGRGNFPPRFSGLQFPNYSSELNVNALELDDSALYLCASSFRSGYEQYFGPGTRLTVT.

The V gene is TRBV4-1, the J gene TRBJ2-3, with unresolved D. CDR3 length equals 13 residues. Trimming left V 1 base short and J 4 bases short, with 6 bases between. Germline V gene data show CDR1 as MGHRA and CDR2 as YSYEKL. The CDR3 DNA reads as TGCGCCAGCAGCCAAGGAGTACCAGATACGCAGTATTTT. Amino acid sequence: CASSQGVPDTQYF.

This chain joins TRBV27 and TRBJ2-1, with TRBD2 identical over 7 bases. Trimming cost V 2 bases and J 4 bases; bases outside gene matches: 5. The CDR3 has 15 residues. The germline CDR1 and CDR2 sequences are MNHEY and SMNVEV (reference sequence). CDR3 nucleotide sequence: TGTGCCAGCAGTTTAAGTGCTAGCGGATACAATGAGCAGTTCTTC. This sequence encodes CASSLSASGYNEQFF.

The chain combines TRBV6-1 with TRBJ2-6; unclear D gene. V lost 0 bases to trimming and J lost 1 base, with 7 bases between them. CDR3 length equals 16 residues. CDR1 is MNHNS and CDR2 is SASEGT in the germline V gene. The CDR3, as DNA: TGTGCCAGCAGTGAAGCGCAGTTTTCTGGGGCCAACGTCCTGACTTTC. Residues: CASSEAQFSGANVLTF.

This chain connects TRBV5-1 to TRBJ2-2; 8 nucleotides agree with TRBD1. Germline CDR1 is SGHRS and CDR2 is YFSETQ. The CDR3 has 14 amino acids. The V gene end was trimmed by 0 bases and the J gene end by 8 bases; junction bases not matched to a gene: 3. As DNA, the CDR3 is TGCGCCAGCAGCTTGGAGGACAGGGTAGGGGAGCTGTTTTTT. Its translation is CASSLEDRVGELFF.

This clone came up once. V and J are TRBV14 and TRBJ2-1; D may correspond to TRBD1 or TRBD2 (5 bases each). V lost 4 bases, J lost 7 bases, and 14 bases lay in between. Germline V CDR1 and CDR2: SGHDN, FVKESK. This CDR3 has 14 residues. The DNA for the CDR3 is TGTGCCAGCAGCCCGGGGCCTGCAGGTAATGAGCAGTTCTTC. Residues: CASSPGPAGNEQFF.

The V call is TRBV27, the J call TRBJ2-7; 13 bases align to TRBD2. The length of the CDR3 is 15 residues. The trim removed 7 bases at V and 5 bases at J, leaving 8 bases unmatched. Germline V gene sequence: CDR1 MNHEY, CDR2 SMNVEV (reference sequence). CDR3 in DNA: TGTGCCAGCACCAGCGGACTAGCGGGAGCCCACGAGCAGTACTTC. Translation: CASTSGLAGAHEQYF.

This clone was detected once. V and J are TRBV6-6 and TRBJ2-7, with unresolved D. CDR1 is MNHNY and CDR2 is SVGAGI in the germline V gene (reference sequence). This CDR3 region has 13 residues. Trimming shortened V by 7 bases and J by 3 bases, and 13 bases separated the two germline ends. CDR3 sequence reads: CASKRPRYYEQYF. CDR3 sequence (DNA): TGTGCCAGCAAGAGACCTAGATACTACGAGCAGTACTTC.

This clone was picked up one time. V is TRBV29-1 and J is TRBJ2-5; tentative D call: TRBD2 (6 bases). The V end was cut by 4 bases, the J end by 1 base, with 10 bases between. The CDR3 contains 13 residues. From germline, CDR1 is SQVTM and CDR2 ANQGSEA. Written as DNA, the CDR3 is TGCAGCGTTGGGTGGGAGGCCCAAGAGACCCAGTACTTC. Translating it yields CSVGWEAQETQYF.

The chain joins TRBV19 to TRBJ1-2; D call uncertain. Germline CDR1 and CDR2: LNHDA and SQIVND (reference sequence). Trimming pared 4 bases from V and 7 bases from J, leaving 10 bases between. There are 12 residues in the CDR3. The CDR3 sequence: CASSKEPGGYTF. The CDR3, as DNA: TGTGCCAGTAGTAAAGAGCCGGGTGGCTACACCTTC.

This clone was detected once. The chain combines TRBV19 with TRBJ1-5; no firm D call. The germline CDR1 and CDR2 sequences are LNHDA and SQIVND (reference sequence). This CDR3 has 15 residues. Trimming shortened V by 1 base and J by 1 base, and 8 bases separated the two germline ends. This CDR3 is CASSIVHGSNQPQHF. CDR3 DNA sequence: TGTGCCAGTAGTATAGTCCACGGCAGCAATCAGCCCCAGCATTTT.

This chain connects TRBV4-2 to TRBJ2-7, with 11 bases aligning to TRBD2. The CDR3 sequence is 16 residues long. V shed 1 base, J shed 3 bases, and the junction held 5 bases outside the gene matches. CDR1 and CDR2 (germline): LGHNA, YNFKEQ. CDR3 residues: CASSQVLTSGGYEQYF. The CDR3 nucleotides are TGTGCCAGCAGCCAAGTCTTAACTAGCGGGGGCTACGAGCAGTACTTC.

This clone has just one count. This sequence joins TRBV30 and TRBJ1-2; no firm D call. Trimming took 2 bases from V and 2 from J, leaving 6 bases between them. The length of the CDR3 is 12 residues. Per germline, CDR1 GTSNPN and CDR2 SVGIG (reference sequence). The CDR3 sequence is CAWSRSNYGYTF. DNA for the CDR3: TGTGCCTGGAGTAGATCCAACTATGGCTACACCTTC.

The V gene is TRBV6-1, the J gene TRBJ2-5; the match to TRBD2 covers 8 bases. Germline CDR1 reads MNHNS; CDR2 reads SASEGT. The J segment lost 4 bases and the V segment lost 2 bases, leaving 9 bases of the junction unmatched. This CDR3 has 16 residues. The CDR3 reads CASSEFLAGFAETQYF. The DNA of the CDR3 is TGTGCCAGCAGTGAATTTTTAGCGGGATTTGCAGAGACCCAGTACTTC.

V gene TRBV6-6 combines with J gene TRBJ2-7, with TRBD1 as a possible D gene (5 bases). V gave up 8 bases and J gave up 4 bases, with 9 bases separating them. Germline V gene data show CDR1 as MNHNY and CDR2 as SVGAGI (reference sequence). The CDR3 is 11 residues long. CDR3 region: CASFAGYEQYF. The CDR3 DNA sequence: TGTGCCAGCTTCGCAGGGTACGAGCAGTACTTC.

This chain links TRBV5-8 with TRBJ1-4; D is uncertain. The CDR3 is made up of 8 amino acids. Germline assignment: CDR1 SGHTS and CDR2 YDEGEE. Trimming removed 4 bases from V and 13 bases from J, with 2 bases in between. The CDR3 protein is CASSVLFF. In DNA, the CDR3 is TGTGCCAGCAGCGTACTGTTTTTT. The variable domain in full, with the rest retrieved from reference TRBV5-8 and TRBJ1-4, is EAGVTQSPTHLIKTRGQQATLRCSPISGHTSVYWYQQALGLGLQFLLWYDEGEERNRGNFPPRFSGRQFPNYSSELNVNALELEDSALYLCASSVLFFGSGTQLSVL.

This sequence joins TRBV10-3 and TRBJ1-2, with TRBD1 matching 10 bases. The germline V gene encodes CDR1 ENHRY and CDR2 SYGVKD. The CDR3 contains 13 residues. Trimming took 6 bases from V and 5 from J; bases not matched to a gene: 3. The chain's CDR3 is CAIRGTGDYGYTF. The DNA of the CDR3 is TGTGCCATCAGGGGGACAGGGGATTATGGCTACACCTTC.